The rows below give T cell receptor beta chains drawn from one sample of a study of T-cell reconstitution after alpha-beta-depleted transplantation in children. MiXCR, applied by TCRdb to the PCR reads, yields one record per CDR3 protein. Seen here are some 640,000 distinct CDR3 sequences, around 16% observed once, and the top ten hold 1.1%. Sequencing was performed on PBMCs from the stem cell graft donor, taken from the stem cell graft. These receptors came from a human donor who donated a stem cell graft to a child with acute myeloid leukemia. Each CDR3 is given with its conserved first and last residue. D genes are given only for firm matches. A clone size is listed for some rows: how often the clone was seen (once, few, many), or a class if it is expanded.

CDR3	DNA	size	J	D	V
CASSLLAAGELFF	TGTGCCAGCAGTTTACTAGCAGCCGGGGAGCTGTTTTTT	NA	TRBJ2-2	NA	TRBV6-2/TRBV6-3
CSATPGGGGEQYF	TGCAGTGCAACTCCCGGCGGGGGGGGCGAGCAGTACTTC	many	TRBJ2-7	TRBD2	TRBV20-1
CASSPQGSGELFF	TGTGCCAGCAGCCCCCAGGGGTCCGGGGAGCTGTTTTTT	NA	TRBJ2-2	NA	TRBV11-2
CSARGSGTLYSYEQYF	TGCAGTGCTAGGGGCTCCGGGACACTCTATAGCTACGAGCAGTACTTC	many	TRBJ2-7	NA	TRBV20-1
CAFSPLAGGPVAKNIQYF	TGTGCCTTCAGTCCTCTCGCGGGGGGGCCGGTGGCCAAAAACATTCAGTACTTC	NA	TRBJ2-4	TRBD2	TRBV3-1
CASSTLLERGGNEQFF	TGTGCCAGCAGCACCCTACTAGAGCGGGGTGGCAATGAGCAGTTCTTC	NA	TRBJ2-1	TRBD2	TRBV7-9
CASSPRASGAYNEQFF	TGTGCCAGCAGCCCGAGGGCTAGCGGGGCGTACAATGAGCAGTTCTTC	many	TRBJ2-1	TRBD2	TRBV4-2
CATTEDIPYGYTF	TGTGCCACAACAGAAGACATTCCCTATGGCTACACCTTC	many	TRBJ1-2	NA	TRBV10-3
CASSHHRGFTGELFF	TGTGCCAGCAGCCATCACAGGGGATTCACGGGGGAGCTGTTTTTT	many	TRBJ2-2	TRBD1	TRBV12-3/TRBV12-4
CASSQSYGEQFF	TGTGCCAGCAGCCAGTCTTATGGGGAGCAGTTCTTC	few	TRBJ2-1	NA	TRBV7-9
CASSLWGYGNSPLHF	TGCGCCAGCAGCCTCTGGGGGTACGGTAATTCACCCCTCCACTTT	few	TRBJ1-6	NA	TRBV5-1
CSANVGTAIYGYTF	TGCAGTGCTAATGTCGGGACAGCCATCTATGGCTACACCTTC	many	TRBJ1-2	TRBD1	TRBV20-1
CATSGGTSGYNEQFF	TGTGCCACCAGTGGGGGGACTAGCGGTTACAATGAGCAGTTCTTC	many	TRBJ2-1	TRBD2	TRBV24-1
CASSSTLGNTDTQYF	TGTGCCAGCAGCTCGACCCTAGGAAACACAGATACGCAGTATTTT	many	TRBJ2-3	NA	TRBV7-9
CASKEGSLDGYTF	TGTGCCAGCAAGGAAGGGTCCCTCGATGGCTACACCTTC	once	TRBJ1-2	NA	TRBV25-1
CASSPTGHYEQYF	TGTGCCAGCAGTCCGACAGGTCACTACGAGCAGTACTTC	many	TRBJ2-7	NA	TRBV27
CASSPRVGSGTEAFF	TGTGCCAGCAGCCCAAGGGTGGGCAGTGGCACTGAAGCTTTCTTT	NA	TRBJ1-1	NA	TRBV7-2
CASTSRQKTGELFF	TGTGCCAGCACTTCGAGGCAGAAGACCGGGGAGCTGTTTTTT	NA	TRBJ2-2	NA	TRBV7-9
CASSPSGQEGYGYTF	TGCGCCAGCAGCCCGTCGGGACAGGAGGGCTATGGCTACACCTTC	once	TRBJ1-2	TRBD1	TRBV5-1
CASTVNRAYGYTF	TGTGCCAGCACCGTAAACAGGGCCTATGGCTACACCTTC	many	TRBJ1-2	NA	TRBV28
CATIEGSGQGAEETQYF	TGTGCCACCATCGAGGGGTCAGGGCAGGGGGCGGAGGAGACCCAGTACTTC	once	TRBJ2-5	TRBD1	TRBV24-1
CASSSGRTSGGDNEQFF	TGCGCCAGCAGCTCCGGAAGGACTAGCGGGGGGGACAATGAGCAGTTCTTC	few	TRBJ2-1	TRBD2	TRBV5-1
CASSYGGHEQYF	TGTGCCAGCAGCTACGGCGGACACGAGCAGTACTTC	NA	TRBJ2-7	NA	TRBV12-3/TRBV12-4
CATSDLHGSNTGELFF	TGTGCCACCAGTGATTTGCATGGCAGCAACACCGGGGAGCTGTTTTTT	NA	TRBJ2-2	NA	TRBV24-1
CASSFRFSNTEAFF	TGTGCCAGCAGCTTTAGGTTCTCGAACACTGAAGCTTTCTTT	many	TRBJ1-1	NA	TRBV7-2
CSVDARDRPYEQYF	TGCAGCGTTGACGCCCGGGACAGGCCCTACGAGCAGTACTTC	many	TRBJ2-7	TRBD1	TRBV29-1
CAISERTGFITHTDTQYF	TGTGCCATCAGTGAGAGGACAGGGTTCATAACCCACACAGATACGCAGTATTTT	NA	TRBJ2-3	TRBD1	TRBV10-3
CATSSSVAGADNEQFF	TGTGCCACCAGTTCTTCGGTAGCGGGGGCCGACAATGAGCAGTTCTTC	NA	TRBJ2-1	TRBD2	TRBV24-1
CASSLPGPLYTGELFF	TGTGCCAGCAGTCTCCCGGGCCCATTATACACCGGGGAGCTGTTTTTT	few	TRBJ2-2	NA	TRBV11-1
CASSTTAGSSNQPQHF	TGTGCCAGCAGTACGACAGCCGGGTCAAGCAATCAGCCCCAGCATTTT	many	TRBJ1-5	NA	TRBV6-5
CASSYSGSGYINEQFF	TGTGCCAGCAGTTACTCGGGTAGCGGGTACATCAATGAGCAGTTCTTC	many	TRBJ2-1	TRBD2	TRBV6-5
CASSLEATGELFF	TGCGCCAGCAGCTTGGAGGCCACCGGGGAGCTGTTTTTT	NA	TRBJ2-2	NA	TRBV5-1
CASSSWTATNYGYTF	TGTGCCAGCAGCTCATGGACAGCTACCAACTATGGCTACACCTTC	many	TRBJ1-2	NA	TRBV11-2
CASSQGSGEAKNIQYF	TGTGCCAGCAGCCAAGGGTCCGGGGAAGCCAAAAACATTCAGTACTTC	NA	TRBJ2-4	NA	TRBV4-2
CASSPARGFGGNTIYF	TGTGCCAGCAGCCCGGCGAGGGGGTTCGGCGGAAACACCATATATTTT	few	TRBJ1-3	NA	TRBV7-2
CASSSGPDSTDTQYF	TGTGCCAGCAGCTCCGGACCCGACAGCACAGATACGCAGTATTTT	many	TRBJ2-3	NA	TRBV7-2
CASRPGGARDTQYF	TGTGCCAGCAGACCCGGGGGGGCTAGAGATACGCAGTATTTT	few	TRBJ2-3	TRBD2	TRBV28
CASSPPDLGTDTQYF	TGTGCCAGCAGCCCGCCGGACCTAGGGACAGATACGCAGTATTTT	NA	TRBJ2-3	NA	TRBV7-9
CASSPRDGNLVVHF	TGTGCCAGCAGCCCGAGGGACGGTAATTTGGTAGTCCACTTT	few	TRBJ1-6	NA	TRBV7-2
CASSQDLRPSGYTF	TGTGCCAGCAGCCAAGATCTACGGCCTAGCGGCTACACCTTC	NA	TRBJ1-2	NA	TRBV3-1
CASSLQRGGVEETQYF	TGTGCCAGCAGTTTGCAGCGGGGGGGCGTGGAAGAGACCCAGTACTTC	few	TRBJ2-5	TRBD2	TRBV12-3/TRBV12-4
CASSLFRRADTQYF	TGTGCCAGCAGCTTATTCAGGCGCGCAGATACGCAGTATTTT	NA	TRBJ2-3	NA	TRBV7-9
CSALDRGTEAFF	TGCAGTGCTCTCGACAGGGGGACTGAAGCTTTCTTT	many	TRBJ1-1	TRBD1	TRBV20-1
CASGDHRGLVEAFF	TGTGCCAGCGGAGATCACAGGGGGCTTGTGGAAGCTTTCTTT	few	TRBJ1-1	TRBD1	TRBV6-2/TRBV6-3
CASSRDLAGSKDTQYF	TGCGCCAGCAGCCGAGACCTTGCGGGTTCAAAAGATACGCAGTATTTT	NA	TRBJ2-3	NA	TRBV5-1
CASSLDTAVGSSTDTQYF	TGTGCCAGCAGCTTAGATACGGCCGTGGGCTCTAGCACAGATACGCAGTATTTT	NA	TRBJ2-3	NA	TRBV11-2
CATKDTGELFF	TGTGCCACCAAAGATACCGGGGAGCTGTTTTTT	NA	TRBJ2-2	NA	TRBV24-1
CAICLDHQGGNQPQHF	TGTGCCATCTGTCTCGACCATCAGGGGGGCAATCAGCCCCAGCATTTT	NA	TRBJ1-5	TRBD1	TRBV3-1
CASSLTRTGRIQYF	TGTGCCAGCAGTTTGACACGGACCGGGCGGATTCAGTACTTC	NA	TRBJ2-4	NA	TRBV12-3/TRBV12-4
CASSVKRTASNQPQHF	TGTGCCAGCAGCGTCAAACGGACAGCTAGCAATCAGCCCCAGCATTTT	NA	TRBJ1-5	NA	TRBV2